The count of the clone carrying this T cell receptor (beta chain) is one. Its antigen is not known. The CDR3 runs to 13 residues. The V end lost 4 bases, the J end lost 4 bases, and 9 bases lay between the germline ends. CDR1 and CDR2 from the germline V gene are SGHRS and YFSETQ. A minimum of 6 micrograms of total RNA was extracted per sample. A sample-barcoded 5' primer and a J-beta primer mix were used in a second PCR of about 7 to 12 cycles. Each CDR3 protein gets one entry after TCRdb re-called the 5' RACE reads with MiXCR. The sample contains over 1,300,000 distinct CDR3 sequences, approximately 60% of which appear only once. This sample is drawn from a study of blood T cells in healthy people across ages. Findings and limits, study-wide: No one knew whether donors had CMV, which possibly confounded expanded clonotype changes. Unsorted PBMC material precluded a definitive naive versus antigen-experienced comparison.

This sequence joins TRBV5-1 and TRBJ2-1; D is possibly TRBD2 (6 bases). The source is a man aged 18 to 29 in good health. Source material: blood. Here the CDR3 DNA reads TGCGCCAGCAGCATGGAGGGGTACAATGAGCAGTTCTTC. Translated: CASSMEGYNEQFF.